The clone carrying this T cell receptor (beta chain) was observed a handful of times. Antigen unknown. Trimming shortened V by 5 bases and J by 0 bases, and 15 bases separated the two germline ends. The CDR3 runs 16 residues. Germline lookup yields CDR1 SGHRS and CDR2 YFSETQ. The authors reverse transcribed all of the isolated RNA, so sequencing captured expressed TCRB transcripts. Stem cell-like memory T cell samples averaged about 1.01 million immunoSEQ reads each. The table came from immunoSEQ multiplex PCR; TCRdb's copy has only in-frame clones and leaves some out. The sample contains approximately 110,000 clones, approximately 37% of which appear only once. The data were taken from a study of beta chain features in type 1 diabetes. Across the study: Roughly 110,000,000 sorted cells were examined across all samples.

Study conclusions and caveats: The similarity of naive, central memory and Treg TCRB repertoires appeared greater among patients than among healthy donors. For TCRB rearrangement, an influence of HLA type remained unresolved here.

The sequencing input was stem cell memory CD4+ T cells from blood. The chain links TRBV5-1 to TRBJ2-1; D may be TRBD1 (7 bases). The sequence was obtained from a woman aged 18 to 35 in good health. CDR3 residues: CASSEGAGNSYNEQFF. DNA of the CDR3: TGCGCCAGCAGTGAGGGGGCGGGGAACTCCTACAATGAGCAGTTCTTC.